Listed here are 10 T cell receptor beta chains from one sample, sequenced in a study of blood T cell repertoires in COVID-19. Profiling relied on immunoSEQ multiplex PCR, and the TCRdb table lists in-frame clones only, not all of them. The sample yields more than 60,000 clones, approximately 86% seen once. The sample consisted of peripheral blood. Receptor source: a man older than 75 with COVID-19, enrolled during active disease.

The V and J genes are TRBV5-1 and TRBJ1-1; 7 nucleotides agree with TRBD1. J lost 4 bases, V lost 2 bases, and 8 bases had no gene match. Germline lookup yields CDR1 SGHRS and CDR2 YFSETQ. The CDR3 runs to 15 residues. CDR3 sequence (DNA): TGCGCCAGCAGCTTTTACGGGACAGTACCCACTGAAGCTTTCTTT. Translating gives CASSFYGTVPTEAFF.

J is TRBJ1-1 and V is TRBV29-1, with D perhaps TRBD1 (5 bases). Trimming stripped 5 bases from V and 0 bases from J, with 13 bases between. The CDR3 runs 14 residues. Germline V lookup: CDR1 SQVTM, CDR2 ANQGSEA. Here the CDR3 DNA reads TGCAGCGTTTGGGGGGGGGTTGTGAACACTGAAGCTTTCTTT. It codes for CSVWGGVVNTEAFF.

This chain joins TRBV10-3 and TRBJ1-5; D is unclear. CDR1 and CDR2 (germline): ENHRY, SYGVKD. The CDR3 is 13 residues long. V shed 8 bases and J shed 0 bases, with 8 bases lying between them. CDR3 bases: TGTGCCATCTCGGGGTATAGCAATCAGCCCCAGCATTTT. Protein sequence: CAISGYSNQPQHF.

The V and J genes are TRBV11-3 and TRBJ2-7, with 8 bases fitting TRBD2. Trimming took 2 bases from V and 4 from J; bases not matched to a gene: 7. Per the germline V gene, CDR1 is SGHNT and CDR2 is YENEEA. This CDR3 has 15 amino acids. CDR3 in amino acids: CASSLHGGAGYEQYF. In nucleotides, the CDR3 is TGTGCCAGCAGCTTACACGGGGGGGCCGGTTACGAGCAGTACTTC.

V and J are TRBV5-4 and TRBJ1-2, with TRBD1 as a possible D gene (5 bases). The CDR3 is made up of 15 amino acids. The V gene's germline CDR1 is SGHNT and CDR2 YYREEE (reference sequence). Trimming pared 4 bases from V and 4 bases from J, leaving 17 bases between. The CDR3 DNA reads TGTGCCAGCAGCGGGGTGGAGCAGGGCTCCTATGGCTACACCTTC. This encodes CASSGVEQGSYGYTF.

This clone was picked up one time. The J gene is TRBJ2-3, the V gene TRBV11-3; the D gene is possibly TRBD1 (7 bases). With 7 bases removed from V and 2 bases from J, the gap between germline ends came to 19 bases. Per germline, CDR1 SGHNT and CDR2 YENEEA. This CDR3 region has 16 residues. CDR3 nucleotides: TGTGCCAGCATCTCTAAGGGGGCGGGGCCCACAGATACGCAGTATTTT. Translated, it gives CASISKGAGPTDTQYF.

The V and J genes are TRBV28 and TRBJ2-7; 9 bases fit TRBD1. Germline trimming cut 6 bases from V and 1 base from J; bases unmatched to any gene: 4. The CDR3 covers 14 residues. CDR1 is MDHEN, CDR2 SYDVKM, per germline. The chain's CDR3 is CASRTGQGSYEQYF. In DNA, the CDR3 is TGTGCCAGCAGGACGGGACAGGGATCCTACGAGCAGTACTTC.

The chain links TRBV4-3 to TRBJ2-3; 8 bases match TRBD1. This CDR3 spans 14 amino acids. Germline CDR1 and CDR2: LGHNA and YSLEER. J was trimmed by 5 bases and V by 4 bases; bases with no gene match: 5. The DNA for the CDR3 is TGCGCCAGCAGCCTCGGACAGGGAATAGATACGCAGTATTTT. It encodes CASSLGQGIDTQYF.

The gene calls are TRBV4-1 and TRBJ1-4; no clear D. CDR3 size: 14 residues. Germline loops: CDR1 MGHRA, CDR2 YSYEKL. V was cut by 3 bases and J by 7 bases, with 12 bases left in between. The CDR3 sequence is CASSHARGIEKLFF. CDR3 DNA: TGCGCCAGCAGCCATGCTAGAGGTATTGAAAAACTGTTTTTT.

The chain is built from TRBV7-2 and TRBJ1-4; TRBD1 matches at 8 bases. V shed 8 bases and J 8 bases; nucleotides not matched to a gene: 7. The CDR3 sequence is 13 residues long. The V gene's germline CDR1 is SGHTA and CDR2 FQGNSA. DNA of the CDR3: TGTGCCAGCTCTAGGACAGGGAGGGAAAAACTGTTTTTT. Amino acid sequence: CASSRTGREKLFF.